This T cell receptor beta chain was recovered during a study of spatial heterogeneity in lung cancer. The wider study: Detection consistently yielded more beta chains than alpha chains. The study, taken as a whole, reports: Tumors with more nonsynonymous mutations had more expanded intratumoral alpha and beta TCRs.

Time point noted: sample taken at primary tumor resection. TCRdb reanalysed the 5' RACE reads using MiXCR and keeps one entry per CDR3 protein. Of 6,000 to 9,000 distinct CDR3 sequences listed, under 3.5% are singletons. This clonotype was seen repeatedly, ten times or more. Antigen unknown. This CDR3 is 15 amino acids long. V gave up 5 bases and J gave up 6 bases; unmatched junction bases: 7. The J gene is TRBJ2-3, the V gene TRBV12-3 or TRBV12-4, with 11 positions matching TRBD2. This TCR was sampled from a male donor with early-stage non-small cell lung cancer. Sequencing was performed on lung tumor tissue, taken at surgery. In DNA, the CDR3 is TGTGCCAGCAGTCTTAGCGGGGGGGCCTTGGATACGCAGTATTTT. Translation gives CASSLSGGALDTQYF.